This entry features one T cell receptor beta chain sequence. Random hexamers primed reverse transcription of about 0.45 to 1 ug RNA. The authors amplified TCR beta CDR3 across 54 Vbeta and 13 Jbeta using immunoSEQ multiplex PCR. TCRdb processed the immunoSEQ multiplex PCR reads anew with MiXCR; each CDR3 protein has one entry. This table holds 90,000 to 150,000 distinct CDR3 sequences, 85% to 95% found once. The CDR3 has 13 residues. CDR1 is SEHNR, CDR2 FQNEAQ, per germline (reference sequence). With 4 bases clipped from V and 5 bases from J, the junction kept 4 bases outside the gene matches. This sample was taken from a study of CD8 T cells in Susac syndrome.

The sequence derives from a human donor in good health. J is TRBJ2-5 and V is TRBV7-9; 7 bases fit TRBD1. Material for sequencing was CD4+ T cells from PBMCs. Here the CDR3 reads CASSSTGVETQYF. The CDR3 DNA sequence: TGTGCCAGCAGCTCAACAGGGGTTGAGACCCAGTACTTC. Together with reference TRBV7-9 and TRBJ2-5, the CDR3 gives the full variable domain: DTGVSQNPRHKITKRGQNVTFRCDPISEHNRLYWYRQTLGQGPEFLTYFQNEAQLEKSRLLSDRFSAERPKGSFSTLEIQRTEQGDSAMYLCASSSTGVETQYFGPGTRLLVL.